One and the same sample provided the 26 T cell receptor beta chains below, sequenced in a study of somatic mutations in cytotoxic T cells in rheumatoid arthritis. Libraries were prepared by immunoSEQ multiplex PCR; TCRdb keeps only in-frame clonotypes and omits some of them. This sample carries some 20,000 clones, roughly 80% of them seen once, and the ten largest clones take about 19%. The material sequenced was CD8+ T cells sorted from blood. The receptors come from a woman aged 60 to 75 in good health.

This chain joins TRBV2 and TRBJ2-1; the D gene is possibly TRBD2 (5 bases). Germline-derived CDR1 and CDR2 are SNHLY and FYNNEI. Trimming cost V 6 bases and J 8 bases, with 14 bases left between them. The CDR3 contains 13 residues. CDR3 sequence (DNA): TGTGCCAGCAGCGCCCCCGGAGGCCATGAGCAGTTCTTC. Translating it yields CASSAPGGHEQFF.

The V gene is TRBV4-2, the J gene TRBJ1-1; possibly TRBD1 for D (5 bases). Trimming took off 0 bases at V and 2 bases at J, with 7 bases between the two ends. Germline CDR1 reads LGHNA; CDR2 reads YNFKEQ. The CDR3 consists of 14 residues. CDR3 in DNA: TGTGCCAGCAGCCAAGACGGGGACAACACTGAAGCTTTCTTT. Protein: CASSQDGDNTEAFF.

The chain is built from TRBV6-6 and TRBJ2-2; possibly TRBD1 for D (6 bases). V was shortened by 6 bases and J by 0 bases, with 11 bases between the two germline ends. Per germline, CDR1 MNHNY and CDR2 SVGAGI (reference sequence). This CDR3 comprises 15 residues. The CDR3 DNA reads TGTGCCAGCAGCGGACAGAGCGCGAACACCGGGGAGCTGTTTTTT. It specifies CASSGQSANTGELFF.

The chain joins TRBV27 to TRBJ2-7; tentative D call: TRBD1 (5 bases). Trimming removed 6 bases at V and 4 bases at J, with 13 bases between. The CDR3 is 13 residues long. CDR1 is MNHEY, CDR2 SMNVEV, per germline (reference sequence). In nucleotides, the CDR3 is TGTGCCAGCAGACGACAGCTCCCGTACGAGCAGTACTTC. Amino acids: CASRRQLPYEQYF.

This clone has only a few counts. The V gene is TRBV7-7, the J gene TRBJ2-7; D gene uncertain. Germline V gene sequence: CDR1 SSHAT, CDR2 FNYEAQ (reference sequence). The CDR3 length is 14 residues. V was cut by 5 bases and J by 1 base, with 12 bases left in between. The CDR3 sequence is CASSPQDASYEQYF. The CDR3 DNA follows: TGTGCCAGCAGCCCCCAAGATGCTTCCTACGAGCAGTACTTC.

This clone ranks as medium-sized. The V and J genes are TRBV7-9 and TRBJ1-5; no definite D call. This CDR3 contains 15 residues. Trimming shortened V by 1 base and J by 4 bases, and 11 bases separated the two germline ends. CDR1 is SEHNR, CDR2 FQNEAQ, per germline (reference sequence). CDR3 sequence: CASSLGAEPNQPQHF. The CDR3 DNA is TGTGCCAGCAGCTTAGGGGCCGAACCGAATCAGCCCCAGCATTTT.

The chain recombines TRBV6-1 with TRBJ2-2, with 14 bases aligning to TRBD2. V lost 3 bases, J lost 6 bases, and 0 bases stayed unmatched. The CDR3 is 15 amino acids. The germline V gene has CDR1 MNHNS and CDR2 SASEGT. The CDR3 sequence is CASSEGLAGAGELFF. The CDR3 region has the DNA TGTGCCAGCAGTGAGGGACTAGCGGGAGCCGGGGAGCTGTTTTTT.

The rearrangement joins TRBV19 to TRBJ2-7; no reliable D call. V lost 0 bases and J 5 bases, leaving 11 bases between the germline ends. This CDR3 spans 14 amino acids. Germline V CDR1 and CDR2: LNHDA, SQIVND (reference sequence). The CDR3 here is CASSIDSRSDEQYF. The DNA for the CDR3 is TGTGCCAGTAGTATAGACTCTCGGAGCGACGAGCAGTACTTC.

The CDR3 coding sequence is TGTGCCAGCAGTTACGGGGGGGGCGATGAGCAGTTCTTC. This translates into CASSYGGGDEQFF. The V gene is TRBV6-5, the J gene TRBJ2-1, with D perhaps TRBD2 (7 bases). The CDR3 has 13 residues. Trimming removed 2 bases at V and 8 bases at J, with 10 bases between. The germline V gene encodes CDR1 MNHEY and CDR2 SVGAGI.

This sequence joins TRBV5-4 and TRBJ2-7; D gene ambiguous. Germline V lookup: CDR1 SGHNT, CDR2 YYREEE (reference sequence). V dropped 2 bases and J dropped 4 bases, with 16 bases sitting between them. This CDR3 contains 15 residues. CDR3 residues: CASSFLPTGLYEQYF. DNA of the CDR3: TGTGCCAGCAGCTTTCTGCCGACCGGCTTATACGAGCAGTACTTC.

The CDR3 DNA reads TGTGCCAGCAGCTTAGGGGGGGGCAGCCAAGAGACCCAGTACTTC. It translates to CASSLGGGSQETQYF. V and J are TRBV7-2 and TRBJ2-5; D is perhaps TRBD2 (7 bases). CDR3 length: 15 residues. Germline V CDR1 and CDR2: SGHTA, FQGNSA. The germline V and J ends were trimmed by 1 base and 1 base, with 10 bases remaining between them.

V is TRBV6-1 and J is TRBJ2-1; the D call may be TRBD1 or TRBD2 (5 bases each). CDR1 is MNHNS, CDR2 SASEGT, per germline. This CDR3 comprises 15 residues. The V end was cut by 8 bases, the J end by 8 bases, with 22 bases between. The CDR3 loop reads CASGTGAPETYEQFF. CDR3 bases: TGTGCCAGCGGAACCGGGGCTCCCGAAACCTATGAGCAGTTCTTC.

The chain couples TRBV6-1 to TRBJ2-1; TRBD2 might be the D (5 bases). The CDR3 is 15 residues long. V shed 6 bases and J shed 2 bases, with 14 bases lying between them. CDR1 is MNHNS, CDR2 SASEGT, per germline. The chain's CDR3 is CASSEGPDPYNEQFF. CDR3 in DNA: TGTGCCAGCAGCGAGGGCCCGGACCCCTACAATGAGCAGTTCTTC.

The gene calls are TRBV30 and TRBJ2-2; TRBD2 is a possible D gene (6 bases). The CDR3 is 18 amino acids. V gave up 2 bases and J gave up 1 base, with 20 bases separating them. Germline CDR1 reads GTSNPN; CDR2 reads SVGIG (reference sequence). CDR3 DNA sequence: TGTGCCTGGAGTCAAAGGGCTACCTGGAGGGAGAACACCGGGGAGCTGTTTTTT. Translation gives CAWSQRATWRENTGELFF.

J is TRBJ1-4 and V is TRBV5-1, with D possibly being TRBD1 (5 bases). This CDR3 has 15 residues. The V gene lost 0 bases and the J gene lost 6 bases, with 12 bases spanning the gap. CDR1 SGHRS and CDR2 YFSETQ come from the germline V gene. Here the CDR3 DNA reads TGCGCCAGCAGCTTGGCAGGGCCCCCGGATGAAAAACTGTTTTTT. This sequence encodes CASSLAGPPDEKLFF.

This chain's CDR3 is CASSEYGRGPGNTIYF. The CDR3 region has the DNA TGTGCCAGCAGTGAATATGGCAGGGGCCCTGGAAACACCATATATTTT. The chain combines TRBV25-1 with TRBJ1-3; D perhaps matches TRBD1 (6 bases). The V end lost 0 bases, the J end lost 2 bases, and 11 bases lay between the germline ends. The CDR3 runs to 16 residues. Looked up from germline, CDR1 is MGHDK and CDR2 is SYGVNS.

The gene calls are TRBV15 and TRBJ1-1; 7 nucleotides align to TRBD1. The CDR3 covers 16 residues. V lost 4 bases and J lost 0; bases outside the gene matches: 8. CDR1 and CDR2 (germline): LNHNV, YYDKDF (reference sequence). The CDR3 region is CATSTGTVPLNTEAFF. The CDR3 nucleotides are TGTGCCACCAGCACCGGGACAGTCCCCCTGAACACTGAAGCTTTCTTT.

CDR3 coding DNA: TGTGCCAGCAGTCTACGCTCCCGGGACAGGGTTAACGAGCAGTACTTC. Its translation: CASSLRSRDRVNEQYF. The chain is built from TRBV27 and TRBJ2-7, with 9 bases identical to TRBD1. Germline CDR1 and CDR2: MNHEY and SMNVEV (reference sequence). J was trimmed by 5 bases and V by 5 bases; bases with no gene match: 13. The CDR3 runs to 16 residues.

This chain joins TRBV30 and TRBJ1-6, with a possible D match to TRBD1 (6 bases). The germline V gene encodes CDR1 GTSNPN and CDR2 SVGIG (reference sequence). The V end lost 1 base, the J end lost 10 bases, and 17 bases lay between the germline ends. This CDR3 region has 15 residues. Here the CDR3 reads CAWSEGDEVWSPLHF. In DNA, the CDR3 is TGTGCCTGGAGTGAGGGGGACGAAGTTTGGTCACCCCTCCACTTT.

The V call is TRBV27, the J call TRBJ2-1; 10 nucleotides agree with TRBD2. The CDR3 contains 16 residues. Germline V CDR1 and CDR2: MNHEY, SMNVEV (reference sequence). The V segment lost 6 bases and the J segment 4 bases; nucleotides outside the gene matches: 9. This CDR3 is CASRPVYSGRYNEQFF. The DNA for the CDR3 is TGTGCCAGCAGGCCTGTTTATAGCGGGAGGTACAATGAGCAGTTCTTC.

The gene calls are TRBV27 and TRBJ1-1; no reliable D call. Germline V gene sequence: CDR1 MNHEY, CDR2 SMNVEV (reference sequence). This CDR3 contains 16 residues. Trimming stripped 6 bases from V and 1 base from J, with 18 bases between. The CDR3, as DNA: TGTGCCAGCAGCCCCGAAGAAGGAATCAGGAACACTGAAGCTTTCTTT. Amino acid sequence: CASSPEEGIRNTEAFF.

In DNA form, the CDR3 reads TGCGCCAGCAGCTTGGTCCGGCTGCACAATGAGCAGTTCTTC. This translates into CASSLVRLHNEQFF. The chain carries TRBV5-1 and TRBJ2-1; D remains unclear. V dropped 0 bases and J dropped 5 bases, with 9 bases sitting between them. The germline gives CDR1 SGHRS, CDR2 YFSETQ. CDR3 length: 14 residues.

The V gene is TRBV9, the J gene TRBJ2-7; D perhaps matches TRBD1 (5 bases). Germline V gives CDR1 SGDLS, CDR2 YYNGEE. V shed 3 bases and J shed 1 base, with 5 bases lying between them. The CDR3 consists of 12 residues. Written as DNA, the CDR3 is TGTGCCAGCAGCGGACAGTCCTACGAGCAGTACTTC. Protein: CASSGQSYEQYF.

V and J are TRBV19 and TRBJ2-3; no reliable D call. The V gene lost 10 bases and the J gene lost 6 bases, with 20 bases spanning the gap. CDR3 length: 14 residues. Germline V gene lookup returns CDR1 LNHDA and CDR2 SQIVND (reference sequence). Here the CDR3 DNA reads TGTGCCACCAAACAATTTCCCAACGAGGATACGCAGTATTTT. Residues: CATKQFPNEDTQYF.

The chain is built from TRBV27 and TRBJ1-5; no firm D call. CDR1 is MNHEY, CDR2 SMNVEV, per germline (reference sequence). The length of the CDR3 is 16 residues. Deletions cut 3 bases from V and 4 bases from J, with 16 bases between. CDR3 DNA: TGTGCCAGCAGTTTCGGTTTCCGGGCCCCTAATCAGCCCCAGCATTTT. It encodes CASSFGFRAPNQPQHF.

The rearrangement joins TRBV5-4 to TRBJ2-2; no clear D gene. CDR3 length: 14 amino acids. V was pared by 5 bases and J by 3 bases, with 11 bases between. Germline values: CDR1 SGHNT, CDR2 YYREEE (reference sequence). This CDR3 is CASRPRRHTGELFF. CDR3 DNA sequence: TGTGCCAGCAGACCTAGACGCCACACCGGGGAGCTGTTTTTT.